This T cell receptor beta chain was profiled in a study of OX40 agonist ivuxolimab in advanced cancers. Generated by immunoSEQ multiplex PCR, the TCRdb table keeps only in-frame clones and is missing some. The sample includes roughly 57,000 clones, roughly 82% seen only once; the top ten take roughly 2.6%. This clone was seen just once. The CDR3 is made up of 11 amino acids. Trimming cost V 7 bases and J 5 bases, with 7 bases left between them. CDR1 is MNHEY, CDR2 SVGAGI, per germline. This sequence joins TRBV6-5 and TRBJ2-3, with D unresolved. The sequence derives from an adult with an advanced solid tumor such as melanoma, head and neck, liver or kidney cancer. Specimen: CD4+ or CD8+ T cells sorted from blood, collected in a trial of the OX40 agonist ivuxolimab. The CDR3 bases are TGTGCCAGCACCGGGCTAGATACGCAGTATTTT. It is translated as CASTGLDTQYF.